These 28 T cell receptor beta chains came from one sample sequenced in a study of patients and donors after allogeneic stem cell transplantation. TCRdb analysed the RT-PCR reads with MiXCR anew, one entry per CDR3 protein. The sample includes about 90,000 distinct CDR3 sequences, approximately 49% seen only once; the top ten take approximately 66%. The sequenced sample consisted of blood, either unsorted or a sorted T cell fraction (not recorded which). These receptors were taken from a human donor who was either an allogeneic HSCT recipient or a stem cell or donor lymphocyte infusion donor (not recorded which). It is not recorded whose cells these are; they may come from a transplant donor.

The rearrangement links TRBV27 to TRBJ1-1; tentative D call: TRBD1 (6 bases). Germline V gene lookup returns CDR1 MNHEY and CDR2 SMNVEV (reference sequence). V was shortened by 4 bases and J by 1 base, with 10 bases between the two germline ends. The CDR3 covers 14 residues. CDR3 nucleotide sequence: TGTGCCAGCAGTTCCGGGACACAGAACACTGAAGCTTTCTTT. Translated: CASSSGTQNTEAFF.

CDR3 DNA sequence: TGTGCCAGCAGTTACTCGACTTCTAGCAATCAGCCCCAGCATTTT. It is translated as CASSYSTSSNQPQHF. The chain links TRBV6-5 to TRBJ1-5; D is undetermined. This CDR3 region has 15 residues. The V gene lost 0 bases and the J gene lost 0 bases, with 6 bases spanning the gap. Germline-derived CDR1 and CDR2 are MNHEY and SVGAGI.

V is TRBV5-5 and J is TRBJ1-4, with a weak D call TRBD1 (6 bases). With 1 base removed from V and 2 bases from J, the gap between germline ends came to 18 bases. Looked up from germline, CDR1 is SGHKS and CDR2 is YYEKEE (reference sequence). This CDR3 has 18 residues. The CDR3 spells CASSLWTAPFKTNEKLFF. The CDR3 DNA is TGTGCCAGCAGCTTGTGGACAGCTCCCTTTAAGACTAATGAAAAACTGTTTTTT.

This chain links TRBV11-2 with TRBJ1-2; tentatively, D is TRBD1 (5 bases). The CDR3 is 12 amino acids. Germline CDR1 is SGHAT and CDR2 is FQNNGV. Trimming left V 1 base short and J 8 bases short, with 8 bases between. CDR3 nucleotides: TGTGCCAGCAGCTTAGGCAGGGACGGCTACACCTTC. Its protein is CASSLGRDGYTF.

This chain links TRBV18 with TRBJ1-1; D unresolved. The V end was cut by 3 bases, the J end by 0 bases, with 11 bases between. Per germline, CDR1 KGHSH and CDR2 LQKENI. This CDR3 is 15 amino acids long. This CDR3 reads CASSPSPNMNTEAFF. CDR3 sequence (DNA): TGTGCCAGCTCACCCAGCCCCAACATGAACACTGAAGCTTTCTTT.

The chain joins TRBV29-1 to TRBJ2-5, with 9 bases aligning to TRBD1. The CDR3 runs to 14 residues. With V trimmed by 6 bases and J by 4 bases, 9 bases remained unmatched. Germline CDR1 is SQVTM and CDR2 is ANQGSEA. The CDR3 loop is CSVEGQGHRETQYF. CDR3 DNA: TGCAGCGTGGAGGGACAGGGACACCGAGAGACCCAGTACTTC.

This clonotype was recorded many times. This rearrangement joins TRBV24-1 to TRBJ2-6; D perhaps matches TRBD1 (6 bases). The CDR3 is made up of 13 amino acids. Germline V gene lookup returns CDR1 KGHDR and CDR2 SFDVKD. Trimming took 10 bases from V and 2 from J, leaving 8 bases between them. For the CDR3, the DNA is TGTGCCACGGGACACGCTGGGGCCAACGTCCTGACTTTC. This translates into CATGHAGANVLTF.

The chain is built from TRBV18 and TRBJ1-2; D remains unclear. Per germline, CDR1 KGHSH and CDR2 LQKENI. Trimming cost V 3 bases and J 5 bases, with 7 bases left between them. This CDR3 has 12 residues. This CDR3 reads CASSPTDYGYTF. The CDR3 coding sequence is TGTGCCAGCTCACCGACGGATTATGGCTACACCTTC.

This rearrangement joins TRBV28 to TRBJ1-1, with 7 bases matching TRBD1. The V gene's germline CDR1 is MDHEN and CDR2 SYDVKM. J gave up 2 bases and V 5 bases, and 2 bases lay outside the gene matches. CDR3 length equals 13 residues. The chain's CDR3 is CASSTGDNTEAFF. The CDR3 nucleotides read TGTGCCAGCAGTACAGGGGATAACACTGAAGCTTTCTTT.

The chain uses TRBV6-2 or TRBV6-3 and TRBJ1-2; D possibly corresponds to TRBD1 (6 bases). This CDR3 spans 18 amino acids. The germline V and J ends were trimmed by 4 bases and 0 bases, with 21 bases remaining between them. Germline CDR1 reads MNHEY; CDR2 reads SVGEGT. CDR3: CASSSLTGGSYSNYGYTF. CDR3 DNA sequence: TGTGCCAGCAGTTCCCTGACAGGAGGCTCTTACTCTAACTATGGCTACACCTTC.

In DNA, the CDR3 is TGCGCCAGCAGAACAGGGCCTAGAAGGGACGAAAAACTGTTTTTT. It specifies CASRTGPRRDEKLFF. This chain joins TRBV5-1 and TRBJ1-4, with a weak D call TRBD1 (6 bases). Per germline, CDR1 SGHRS and CDR2 YFSETQ. Trimming left V 5 bases short and J 8 bases short, with 19 bases between. The CDR3 is 15 amino acids.

Of note for this clonotype: The junction differs from germline at one of its ends, possibly a read error. The rearrangement uses TRBV5-1 and TRBJ2-1, with D maybe TRBD2 (6 bases). The CDR3 runs to 15 residues. The germline gives CDR1 SGHRS, CDR2 YFSETQ. CDR3 amino acids: CASRLEGNSYNEQFF. The CDR3 DNA follows: TGCGCCAGCAGATTGGAGGGAAACTCCTACAATGAGCAGTTCTTC.

The chain employs TRBV3-1 and TRBJ2-7; 8 nucleotides agree with TRBD2. V trimming: 1 base; J trimming: 6 bases; junction bases outside the gene matches: 5. CDR3 length equals 14 residues. Germline V gives CDR1 LGHDT, CDR2 YNNKEL (reference sequence). In DNA, the CDR3 is TGTGCCAGCAGCCAAGTAGCGGGATTTGGCGAGCAGTACTTC. The encoded protein is CASSQVAGFGEQYF.

This rearrangement joins TRBV28 to TRBJ2-3; D unresolved. The CDR3 runs to 12 residues. The V end was cut by 2 bases, the J end by 8 bases, with 8 bases between. Per the germline V gene, CDR1 is MDHEN and CDR2 is SYDVKM. CDR3: CASSLHPGTQYF. DNA for the CDR3: TGTGCCAGCAGTTTACACCCGGGTACGCAGTATTTT.

The chain employs TRBV12-3 or TRBV12-4 and TRBJ1-1; 10 nucleotides match TRBD1. After removal of 3 bases from V and 4 bases from J, the junction contained 11 bases not matched to a gene. CDR3 length: 17 residues. This CDR3 is CASSFGTGDGVRTEAFF. CDR3 DNA: TGTGCCAGCAGTTTTGGGACAGGGGATGGAGTTCGCACTGAAGCTTTCTTT.

The genes are TRBV6-5 and TRBJ2-1; TRBD2 matches at 8 bases. The CDR3 covers 15 residues. Germline CDR1 and CDR2: MNHEY and SVGAGI. The junction had 10 bases not matched to a gene; V was cut back by 5 bases and J by 7 bases. CDR3 region: CASSIAGTSMNEQFF. CDR3 sequence (DNA): TGTGCCAGCAGTATAGCGGGAACATCAATGAATGAGCAGTTCTTC.

V is TRBV4-3 and J is TRBJ1-5; the D gene is possibly TRBD1 (5 bases). Trimming stripped 0 bases from V and 3 bases from J, with 9 bases between. Per germline, CDR1 LGHNA and CDR2 YSLEER. The CDR3 has 15 residues. The CDR3 protein is CASSQDTGLNQPQHF. Written as DNA, the CDR3 is TGCGCCAGCAGCCAAGATACGGGGCTCAATCAGCCCCAGCATTTT.

This clonotype has a handful of counts. The J gene is TRBJ1-4, the V gene TRBV10-3; 8 bases agree with TRBD1. The CDR3 sequence is 14 residues long. Per the germline V gene, CDR1 is ENHRY and CDR2 is SYGVKD. J was trimmed by 8 bases and V by 8 bases; bases with no gene match: 10. CDR3 region: CAIGEDRAEEKLFF. The CDR3, as DNA: TGTGCCATCGGGGAGGACAGGGCGGAGGAAAAACTGTTTTTT.

The rearrangement joins TRBV28 to TRBJ1-5, with a possible D match to TRBD1 (5 bases). This CDR3 has 13 residues. V was trimmed by 8 bases and J by 4 bases, leaving 12 bases between them. Per the germline V gene, CDR1 is MDHEN and CDR2 is SYDVKM. The CDR3 region is CASVRGTNQPQHF. CDR3 nucleotide sequence: TGTGCCAGCGTGAGGGGAACAAATCAGCCCCAGCATTTT.

The CDR3 spells CASSSPGEGPYEQYF. The CDR3 coding sequence is TGTGCCAGCAGTTCTCCCGGAGAGGGGCCCTACGAGCAGTACTTC. The chain joins TRBV28 to TRBJ2-7; D tentatively fits TRBD1 or TRBD2 (5 bases each). Trimming removed 4 bases from V and 2 bases from J, with 15 bases in between. From germline, CDR1 is MDHEN and CDR2 SYDVKM. CDR3 length: 15 residues.

The chain employs TRBV29-1 and TRBJ1-1; D is possibly TRBD1 (5 bases). The CDR3 loop spans 13 amino acids. V lost 7 bases and J lost 4, with 16 bases in between. CDR1 and CDR2 (germline): SQVTM, ANQGSEA. The CDR3 loop is CSAKDIRGTEAFF. The CDR3 nucleotides read TGCAGCGCCAAGGACATTAGGGGCACTGAAGCTTTCTTT. Based on the CDR3 plus reference TRBV29-1 and TRBJ1-1, the full variable domain is SAVISQKPSRDICQRGTSLTIQCQVDSQVTMMFWYRQQPGQSLTLIATANQGSEATYESGFVIDKFPISRPNLTFSTLTVSNMSPEDSSIYLCSAKDIRGTEAFFGQGTRLTVV.

The genes are TRBV29-1 and TRBJ1-4; maybe TRBD1 (6 bases). CDR3 length: 14 residues. The germline V gene has CDR1 SQVTM and CDR2 ANQGSEA. V was clipped by 7 bases and J by 8 bases, with 20 bases between them. CDR3: CSATGTPVQEKLFF. Here the CDR3 DNA reads TGCAGCGCCACAGGGACTCCGGTTCAGGAAAAACTGTTTTTT.

V is TRBV6-2 or TRBV6-3 and J is TRBJ2-7; weak D call: TRBD1 (6 bases). V dropped 9 bases and J dropped 5 bases, with 17 bases sitting between them. The germline gives CDR1 MNHEY, CDR2 SVGEGT. The CDR3 consists of 13 residues. CDR3 coding DNA: TGTGCCAGTGAACTAGGGGGTCAGGACGAGCAGTACTTC. It yields the protein CASELGGQDEQYF.

This clonotype was recorded once. This chain joins TRBV3-1 and TRBJ2-7; 10 nucleotides line up with TRBD2. Trimming cost V 4 bases and J 3 bases; bases outside gene matches: 6. The CDR3 loop spans 15 amino acids. Germline V gene data show CDR1 as LGHDT and CDR2 as YNNKEL (reference sequence). This CDR3 reads CASSPRGLAIYEQYF. In DNA form, the CDR3 reads TGTGCCAGCAGCCCTAGGGGACTAGCGATCTACGAGCAGTACTTC.

Here the CDR3 reads CASSVAGGPDAGELFF. DNA for the CDR3: TGTGCCAGCAGCGTGGCGGGGGGACCGGACGCCGGGGAGCTGTTTTTT. The chain links TRBV9 to TRBJ2-2; TRBD2 aligns across 8 bases. The V gene's germline CDR1 is SGDLS and CDR2 YYNGEE. V lost 2 bases to trimming and J lost 6 bases; unmatched junction nucleotides: 9. The length of the CDR3 is 16 residues.

The chain's CDR3 is CASRLTGGPGELFF. The CDR3 nucleotides are TGTGCCAGCAGGCTGACAGGGGGGCCCGGGGAGCTGTTTTTT. The genes are TRBV28 and TRBJ2-2; 9 bases line up with TRBD1. This CDR3 is built from 14 residues. V lost 6 bases and J lost 6; bases outside the gene matches: 5. Per germline, CDR1 MDHEN and CDR2 SYDVKM.

V and J are TRBV4-3 and TRBJ2-1; 7 positions match TRBD2. V was pared by 3 bases and J by 5 bases, with 10 bases of the junction left unmatched. The CDR3 runs 16 residues. The germline CDR1 and CDR2 sequences are LGHNA and YSLEER. This chain's CDR3 is CASSQARTRIDNEQFF. The CDR3 nucleotides read TGCGCCAGCAGCCAGGCGCGGACTAGGATCGACAATGAGCAGTTCTTC.

The V gene is TRBV12-3 or TRBV12-4, the J gene TRBJ1-4; tentatively, D is TRBD1 (6 bases). The CDR3 has 18 amino acids. Trimming pared 5 bases from V and 0 bases from J, leaving 19 bases between. The CDR3 here is CASSNPVLQGATNEKLFF. CDR3 coding DNA: TGTGCCAGCAGTAACCCCGTCCTACAGGGCGCAACTAATGAAAAACTGTTTTTT.